The sequence of this T cell receptor beta chain was determined in a study of monozygotic twins with inflammatory bowel disease. Findings and limits, study-wide: Especially with disease activity, IBD patients had fewer clonotypes in common with others than healthy twins did. TCRbeta diversity (inverse Simpson) was lower in IBD patients than in healthy co-twins.

TCRdb re-called the 5' RACE reads and catalogs CDR3 proteins one per entry, DNA excluded. The sample's table shows under 150,000 distinct CDR3 sequences. In the case of this clonotype: Its antigen is as yet unknown.

Sequencing was performed on blood. The sequence was obtained from a human donor with ulcerative colitis or Crohn's disease, or a healthy co-twin of an affected twin (not recorded which).

This chain's CDR3 is CASSSSVNSPLHF. V is TRBV12-3 or TRBV12-4 and J is TRBJ1-6. The CDR3 totals 13 residues.